Given below is one T cell receptor beta chain in context. Each donor supplied ten milliliters of peripheral blood. This CDR3 comprises 14 residues. V was clipped by 6 bases and J by 5 bases, with 17 bases between them. Germline assignment: CDR1 MGHDK and CDR2 SYGVNS. These data come from a study of blood T cells in healthy people across ages. Background on the study: The template switching approach captured approximately one barcoded beta molecule for every two T cells.

For the second PCR, which ran for roughly 7 to 11 cycles, a sample-barcoded 5' primer and a J-beta primer mix were used. MiXCR was run by TCRdb on the 5' RACE reads, yielding one entry per CDR3 protein. The sample gives a few hundred thousand distinct CDR3 sequences, approximately 25% of which show up once; approximately 17% is in the top ten. This chain joins TRBV25-1 and TRBJ2-7; the D gene is possibly TRBD1 (6 bases). The sample was blood. The sequence derives from a woman between 70 and 85 years old in good health. Here the CDR3 reads CASSKQGSGNEQYF. The DNA of the CDR3 is TGTGCCAGCAGCAAGCAGGGGTCGGGTAACGAGCAGTACTTC.